Shown below are 24 T cell receptor beta chains from a single sample sequenced in a study of prognosis after radiotherapy for stage I lung cancer. Template was genomic DNA; TCR beta CDR3 amplified in two multiplex PCR rounds. Primers were specific to each TRBV and TRBJ gene in first-round PCR. Each CDR3 protein is one row after TCRdb ran MiXCR on the multiplex PCR reads. The repertoire has fewer than 40,000 distinct CDR3 sequences, 42% of them found once; the top ten carry over 15%. The input for sequencing was PBMCs, taken before or after stereotactic body radiation therapy (not recorded which). These receptors all come from a donor over 45 with non-small cell lung cancer.

Note on this clonotype: Since a far larger clone is one base different, this is likely a read error. The V gene is TRBV6-4, the J gene TRBJ2-7, with a tentative D call TRBD1 (6 bases). The V and J ends lost 6 bases and 8 bases respectively, with 14 bases between them. This CDR3 has 12 residues. The germline gives CDR1 MRHNA, CDR2 SNTAGT. The CDR3 here is CASSTGYAQQYF. The CDR3 DNA reads as TGTGCCAGCAGCACAGGGTACGCCCAGCAGTACTTC.

About this clonotype itself: Just one base apart from a much larger clone, this may be a read error. The conserved closing phenylalanine or tryptophan is absent in this CDR3, likely reflecting a read error. The chain combines TRBV6-2 or TRBV6-3 with TRBJ1-6, with D possibly TRBD1 on 5 matching bases. V gave up 8 bases and J gave up 10 bases, with 12 bases separating them. CDR1 MNHEY and CDR2 SVGEGT come from the germline V gene. The CDR3 is 12 residues long. The CDR3 nucleotides are TGTGCCAGCCGCAGGGATGAGTCACCCCTCCACCTT. Protein: CASRRDESPLHL.

Comment on this clonotype: Relative to the germline gene, one junction end is altered; a read error may explain this. V gene TRBV24-1 combines with J gene TRBJ2-7; tentative D call: TRBD2 (6 bases). CDR1 and CDR2 (germline): KGHDR, SFDVKD. The CDR3 length is 13 residues. The DNA for the CDR3 is TGTGACACCAGTGGAGGGCATGAGTACGAGCAGTACTTC. This translates into CDTSGGHEYEQYF.

V is TRBV10-3 and J is TRBJ2-6; possible D gene TRBD2, 5 bases. The CDR3 extends over 14 amino acids. Germline CDR1 reads ENHRY; CDR2 reads SYGVKD. Trimming took 8 bases from V and 4 from J, leaving 12 bases between them. CDR3 nucleotides: TGTGCCATCCAGAGGGTCTGGGGGGCCAACGTCCTGACTTTC. Encoded protein: CAIQRVWGANVLTF.

Many counts were recorded for this clonotype. The chain recombines TRBV7-2 with TRBJ1-2, with a possible D match to TRBD1 (6 bases). Deletions cut 5 bases from V and 7 bases from J, with 23 bases between. This CDR3 is 16 amino acids long. CDR1 and CDR2 (germline): SGHTA, FQGNSA. The CDR3 loop is CASSTAGGGLSSGYTF. CDR3 nucleotide sequence: TGTGCCAGCAGCACAGCGGGGGGGGGCCTAAGTTCTGGCTACACCTTC.

This clonotype was recorded many times. This chain connects TRBV6-1 to TRBJ2-7, with D uncertain. The CDR3 consists of 14 residues. Germline-derived CDR1 and CDR2 are MNHNS and SASEGT. V lost 7 bases and J 6 bases, leaving 19 bases between the germline ends. The CDR3 DNA follows: TGTGCCAGCACCACCGGGTCCGATGTGTCCGAGCAGTACTTC. Its protein is CASTTGSDVSEQYF.

About this clonotype itself: Compared with germline, one end of the junction differs, possibly owing to a read error. The chain couples TRBV6-1 to TRBJ2-2, with D possibly being TRBD1 (6 bases). This CDR3 has 16 amino acids. Germline lookup yields CDR1 MNHNS and CDR2 SASEGT. The CDR3 sequence: CVSTPTGTLNTGELFF. DNA of the CDR3: TGTGTCAGCACCCCTACGGGGACACTGAACACCGGGGAGCTGTTTTTT.

This clonotype was seen at least ten times. The rearrangement joins TRBV12-3 or TRBV12-4 to TRBJ2-2; D is ambiguous. The CDR3 consists of 15 residues. V lost 5 bases, J lost 5 bases, and 15 bases lay in between. The CDR3 spells CASSPPHIKTGELFF. The CDR3 bases are TGTGCCAGCAGTCCACCACACATTAAGACCGGGGAGCTGTTTTTT.

At least ten counts were recorded for this clonotype. This rearrangement joins TRBV20-1 to TRBJ1-1, with no clear D. This CDR3 contains 16 residues. Germline V gives CDR1 DFQATT, CDR2 SNEGSKA (reference sequence). Between the trimmed V and J ends, which lost 6 bases and 2 bases, there was a span of 22 bases. The CDR3 loop reads CSAPTAQRGSNTEAFF. CDR3 sequence (DNA): TGCAGTGCCCCAACCGCTCAGCGAGGGTCCAACACTGAAGCTTTCTTT.

This chain uses TRBV24-1 with TRBJ2-3, with 7 bases identical to TRBD2. Germline V lookup: CDR1 KGHDR, CDR2 SFDVKD. The CDR3 covers 15 residues. J was trimmed by 2 bases and V by 6 bases; bases with no gene match: 7. CDR3 nucleotide sequence: TGTGCCACCAGTTACACCGGGACTAACACAGATACGCAGTATTTT. Translating it yields CATSYTGTNTDTQYF.

In its sample, this clonotype was seen a few times. With a far larger clone one base away, a read error is the likely cause. This chain connects TRBV6-2 or TRBV6-3 to TRBJ2-5; TRBD2 might be the D (6 bases). Germline V gene sequence: CDR1 MNHEY, CDR2 SVGEGT. This CDR3 spans 15 amino acids. V shed 11 bases and J shed 0 bases, with 19 bases lying between them. CDR3 residues: CASHPDSGDQETQYF. The CDR3 nucleotides are TGTGCCTCACACCCGGATAGCGGAGACCAAGAGACCCAGTACTTC.

This clonotype was recorded once. The chain has TRBV6-1 and TRBJ2-7; 9 bases map to TRBD2. The CDR3 covers 13 residues. V dropped 7 bases and J dropped 5; count of bases not matched to a gene: 6. Germline CDR1 and CDR2: MNHNS and SASEGT. CDR3 DNA sequence: TGTGCCAGCACCATAGCGGGAGAGGACGAGCAGTACTTC. Encoded protein: CASTIAGEDEQYF.

In its sample, this clonotype was seen a few times. V usage is TRBV4-1 and J usage is TRBJ2-4; 11 bases agree with TRBD2. The CDR3 totals 16 residues. Germline V lookup: CDR1 MGHRA, CDR2 YSYEKL. V gave up 2 bases and J gave up 4 bases; unmatched junction bases: 4. CDR3 sequence (DNA): TGCGCCAGCAGCCAACTCCGGACTAGCGGGAAAAACATTCAGTACTTC. Encoded protein: CASSQLRTSGKNIQYF.

This chain joins TRBV6-2 or TRBV6-3 and TRBJ2-3, with TRBD2 matching 7 bases. V dropped 8 bases and J dropped 5; count of bases not matched to a gene: 13. Germline CDR1 MNHEY, CDR2 SVGEGT. This CDR3 has 15 amino acids. CDR3 protein: CASDPVGGVGDTQYF. CDR3 sequence (DNA): TGTGCCAGCGACCCGGTTGGGGGGGTAGGAGATACGCAGTATTTT.

Ten or more counts support this clonotype. The chain couples TRBV16 to TRBJ1-3; no clear D gene. The germline V and J ends were trimmed by 3 bases and 0 bases, with 9 bases remaining between them. Per germline, CDR1 KGHSY and CDR2 FQNENV. CDR3 length equals 15 residues. CDR3 DNA sequence: TGTGCCAGCAGCCAGCCTGGGTTCTCTGGAAACACCATATATTTT. Translation: CASSQPGFSGNTIYF.

Comment on this clonotype: It may be a read error: a sequence one base away is much more abundant. The chain has TRBV10-2 and TRBJ1-4, with 8 bases identical to TRBD1. Germline lookup yields CDR1 WSHSY and CDR2 SAAADI. This CDR3 has 18 residues. The CDR3 coding sequence is TGCGCCAGCAGTCCGCCTGGACAGGGACTAACAACTAGTGAAAAACTGTTTTTT. Its translation: CASSPPGQGLTTSEKLFF.

The chain recombines TRBV2 with TRBJ1-2; D is possibly TRBD1 (6 bases). The length of the CDR3 is 16 residues. Germline V gene sequence: CDR1 SNHLY, CDR2 FYNNEI. The ends were cut back, 1 base at V and 5 bases at J, with 17 bases in the middle. The CDR3 loop reads CASSEGRGQGRYGYTF. Written as DNA, the CDR3 is TGTGCCAGCAGTGAAGGGCGGGGCCAGGGGAGATATGGCTACACCTTC.

This clonotype came up many times. The chain carries TRBV20-1 and TRBJ2-5, with 7 bases matching TRBD1. The CDR3 spans 12 residues. Trimming cost V 4 bases and J 7 bases; bases outside gene matches: 6. Germline-derived CDR1 and CDR2 are DFQATT and SNEGSKA (reference sequence). The CDR3 loop is CSAMVTGTTQYF. CDR3 sequence (DNA): TGCAGTGCTATGGTGACAGGGACGACCCAGTACTTC.

The gene calls are TRBV20-1 and TRBJ1-5, with TRBD1 matching over 7 bases. Trimming took 1 base from V and 3 from J; bases not matched to a gene: 9. Germline V CDR1 and CDR2: DFQATT, SNEGSKA (reference sequence). The length of the CDR3 is 16 residues. Written as DNA, the CDR3 is TGCAGTGCTAGAGGTATCCTAGGGACAGTCAATCAGCCCCAGCATTTT. It specifies CSARGILGTVNQPQHF.

To note about this clonotype: Just one base apart from a much larger clone, this may be a read error. The genes are TRBV7-9 and TRBJ2-5; D might be TRBD1 or TRBD2, each matching 6 bases. The CDR3 contains 17 residues. The V gene's germline CDR1 is SEHNR and CDR2 FQNEAQ (reference sequence). DNA for the CDR3: TGTGCCAGCAGCTTACCGTTTGGGATTGGGGGGCGAGAGACCCAGTGCTTC. It is translated as CASSLPFGIGGRETQCF.

Here the CDR3 DNA reads TGCGCCAGCAGCTTGGGTGACAGGGGCTATAATTCACCCCTCCACTTT. It translates to CASSLGDRGYNSPLHF. This sequence joins TRBV5-1 and TRBJ1-6, with 8 bases lining up with TRBD1. Germline V gives CDR1 SGHRS, CDR2 YFSETQ. The V gene end was trimmed by 0 bases and the J gene end by 3 bases; junction bases not matched to a gene: 2. This CDR3 has 16 residues. Together with reference TRBV5-1 and TRBJ1-6, the CDR3 gives the full variable domain: KAGVTQTPRYLIKTRGQQVTLSCSPISGHRSVSWYQQTPGQGLQFLFEYFSETQRNKGNFPGRFSGRQFSNSRSEMNVSTLELGDSALYLCASSLGDRGYNSPLHFGNGTRLTVT.

This clonotype was recorded at least ten times. The chain's CDR3 is CASSQGGFDTEAFF. The CDR3 DNA follows: TGTGCCAGCAGCCAAGGAGGGTTTGACACTGAAGCTTTCTTT. V and J are TRBV3-1 and TRBJ1-1; D is ambiguous. This CDR3 spans 14 amino acids. Germline V gene lookup returns CDR1 LGHDT and CDR2 YNNKEL (reference sequence). Trimming removed 1 base at V and 3 bases at J, with 9 bases between.

The table lists this clonotype with many counts. This chain joins TRBV30 and TRBJ2-5; TRBD2 aligns across 13 bases. Per the germline V gene, CDR1 is GTSNPN and CDR2 is SVGIG (reference sequence). The CDR3 is 16 amino acids. The ends lost 0 bases at V and 5 bases at J; junction bases unmatched: 6. The DNA for the CDR3 is TGTGCCTGGAGTGTACTAGGACTAGCGGGAGTTGAGACCCAGTACTTC. Translating it yields CAWSVLGLAGVETQYF.

This clonotype has at least ten counts. The chain recombines TRBV7-9 with TRBJ1-5; D is unresolved. This CDR3 has 12 amino acids. Germline CDR1 is SEHNR and CDR2 is FQNEAQ (reference sequence). Trimming left V 3 bases short and J 4 bases short, with 4 bases between. Here the CDR3 reads CASSFQNQPQHF. CDR3 sequence (DNA): TGTGCCAGCAGCTTCCAGAATCAGCCCCAGCATTTT. The full variable domain, in which reference TRBV7-9 and TRBJ1-5 provide the parts outside the CDR3, is DTGVSQNPRHKITKRGQNVTFRCDPISEHNRLYWYRQTLGQGPEFLTYFQNEAQLEKSRLLSDRFSAERPKGSFSTLEIQRTEQGDSAMYLCASSFQNQPQHFGDGTRLSIL.